The entry below gives a single T cell receptor (beta chain) sequence along with its context. This sample is drawn from a study of blood T cell repertoires in COVID-19. Looking at the study overall: Collection of acute and convalescent COVID-19 samples took place in the United States, Italy and Spain. The cDNA or gDNA used as material had been derived from T cells, B-cell-depleted T cells, or PBMCs.

Trimming took 2 bases from V and 8 from J; bases not matched to a gene: 4. From germline, CDR1 is MNHEY and CDR2 SMNVEV (reference sequence). The CDR3 extends over 13 amino acids. The authors' processing: Amplification of reference gene primers provided the estimated nucleated cell counts. Profiled with immunoSEQ multiplex PCR; TCRdb holds only in-frame clones, not every one. The DNA gave D and trimming, while V, J and clone size come from that table. Of approximately 200,000 clones detected, over 75% appear once; the ten largest clones hold around an eighth. The V gene is TRBV27, the J gene TRBJ1-1, with TRBD1 identical over 8 bases. The sample consisted of peripheral blood. The source is a woman aged 45-60 years with acute or convalescent COVID-19. The CDR3, as DNA: TGTGCCAGCAGTTTAAGGGACAGGTACGAAGCTTTCTTT. It codes for CASSLRDRYEAFF.